Below, 15 T cell receptor beta chains from the same sample are listed, as sequenced in a study of T cell responses to AZD1222 COVID-19 vaccine. Measured with immunoSEQ multiplex PCR; TCRdb has only the in-frame clones, and not every one. Here the sample spans roughly 180,000 clones, about 94% being singletons. The material was peripheral blood, obtained on day 0 of AZD1222 vaccination. Source of these receptors: an adult in good health.

This clone was recorded only once. The chain links TRBV11-2 to TRBJ2-1; TRBD2 agrees at 10 bases. The length of the CDR3 is 14 residues. V lost 3 bases to trimming and J lost 9 bases; unmatched junction nucleotides: 5. CDR1 SGHAT and CDR2 FQNNGV come from the germline V gene. CDR3 sequence: CASSLPSGSVEQFF. In DNA form, the CDR3 reads TGTGCCAGCAGCTTGCCTAGCGGGAGCGTTGAGCAGTTCTTC. The entire variable domain, with the rest obtained from reference TRBV11-2 and TRBJ2-1, is as follows: EAGVAQSPRYKIIEKRQSVAFWCNPISGHATLYWYQQILGQGPKLLIQFQNNGVVDDSQLPKDRFSAERLKGVDSTLKIQPAKLEDSAVYLCASSLPSGSVEQFFGPGTRLTVL.

DNA of the CDR3: TGCGCCAGCAGCCAAGATTCGGGGGGGCCAAGCAATCAGCCCCAGCATTTT. The encoded protein is CASSQDSGGPSNQPQHF. The chain carries TRBV4-1 and TRBJ1-5; D is perhaps TRBD1 (6 bases). Germline CDR1 and CDR2: MGHRA and YSYEKL. Trimming cost V 0 bases and J 1 base, with 13 bases left between them. The CDR3 covers 17 residues.

This rearrangement joins TRBV19 to TRBJ2-5; D gene unclear. The V gene lost 3 bases and the J gene lost 3 bases, with 17 bases spanning the gap. Germline CDR1 is LNHDA and CDR2 is SQIVND (reference sequence). This CDR3 is 16 amino acids long. The CDR3 DNA follows: TGTGCCAGTAGTATCCCTGGGCGAAGAGGCGAAGAGACCCAGTACTTC. It codes for CASSIPGRRGEETQYF.

The rearrangement uses TRBV24-1 and TRBJ2-1, with 8 bases identical to TRBD2. CDR3 length: 15 amino acids. Germline V gene lookup returns CDR1 KGHDR and CDR2 SFDVKD. Unmatched junction bases numbered 7, after V lost 4 bases and J lost 6 bases. In nucleotides, the CDR3 is TGTGCCACCAGTGACAACGGACTAGCCCGCAATGAGCAGTTCTTC. It is translated as CATSDNGLARNEQFF.

V gene TRBV28 combines with J gene TRBJ2-1; D ambiguous. This CDR3 comprises 11 residues. Germline V lookup: CDR1 MDHEN, CDR2 SYDVKM. V was pared by 6 bases and J by 8 bases, with 8 bases between. The CDR3 region is CASRHKDEQFF. The DNA for the CDR3 is TGTGCCAGCAGGCACAAGGATGAGCAGTTCTTC.

V gene TRBV11-2 combines with J gene TRBJ1-1; no definite D call. This CDR3 comprises 13 residues. Looked up from germline, CDR1 is SGHAT and CDR2 is FQNNGV. The germline V and J ends were trimmed by 5 bases and 11 bases, with 18 bases remaining between them. The DNA of the CDR3 is TGTGCCAGCAGCCCCCGTGAAGGGCGCGGGGCTTTCTTT. Translation: CASSPREGRGAFF.

The gene calls are TRBV7-9 and TRBJ2-1; D is uncertain. CDR1 SEHNR and CDR2 FQNEAQ come from the germline V gene (reference sequence). V was trimmed by 5 bases and J by 10 bases, leaving 12 bases between them. The CDR3 sequence is 12 residues long. The CDR3 spells CASSIEVGEQFF. The CDR3 nucleotides read TGTGCCAGCAGCATAGAGGTTGGGGAGCAGTTCTTC.

The chain couples TRBV28 to TRBJ1-4; D remains ambiguous. Germline lookup yields CDR1 MDHEN and CDR2 SYDVKM. Trimming cost V 6 bases and J 8 bases, with 4 bases left between them. This CDR3 contains 10 residues. The CDR3 coding sequence is TGTGCCAGCAGAGACGAAAAACTGTTTTTT. It specifies CASRDEKLFF.

The V gene is TRBV28, the J gene TRBJ2-7; 7 nucleotides line up with TRBD1. CDR1 is MDHEN and CDR2 is SYDVKM in the germline V gene. This CDR3 region has 14 residues. The V segment lost 4 bases and the J segment 2 bases; nucleotides outside the gene matches: 5. CDR3 amino acids: CASSSGTVAYEQYF. In DNA form, the CDR3 reads TGTGCCAGCAGTTCAGGGACAGTCGCCTACGAGCAGTACTTC.

The V call is TRBV5-1, the J call TRBJ2-5; 10 bases fit TRBD2. The CDR3 is 14 amino acids. V was clipped by 3 bases and J by 9 bases; unmatched bases: 8. Per the germline V gene, CDR1 is SGHRS and CDR2 is YFSETQ. The CDR3 sequence: CASSSSGSTGAQYF. The CDR3, as DNA: TGCGCCAGCAGCTCTAGCGGGAGCACTGGGGCCCAGTACTTC.

The chain combines TRBV7-3 with TRBJ2-3; perhaps TRBD2 as D (6 bases). Between the trimmed V and J ends, which lost 5 bases and 3 bases, there was a span of 12 bases. Germline-derived CDR1 and CDR2 are SGHTA and FQGTGA. The CDR3 is 14 residues long. CDR3 sequence: CASSLSGGTDTQYF. The CDR3 nucleotides are TGTGCCAGCAGCCTTAGCGGCGGGACAGATACGCAGTATTTT.

This chain links TRBV19 with TRBJ2-1, with D tentatively TRBD2 (5 bases). Looked up from germline, CDR1 is LNHDA and CDR2 is SQIVND (reference sequence). V was cut by 5 bases and J by 4 bases, with 12 bases left in between. The CDR3 extends over 14 amino acids. DNA for the CDR3: TGTGCCAGTAGTCGAGGACTGGGTTACAATGAGCAGTTCTTC. This codes for CASSRGLGYNEQFF.

The J gene is TRBJ2-2, the V gene TRBV5-1; maybe TRBD2 (5 bases). The CDR3 is 15 amino acids. The germline CDR1 and CDR2 sequences are SGHRS and YFSETQ. The V end was cut by 6 bases, the J end by 2 bases, with 14 bases between. The CDR3 is CASTDRGRNTGELFF. For the CDR3, the DNA is TGCGCCAGCACCGATAGAGGGCGAAACACCGGGGAGCTGTTTTTT. The full variable domain, in which reference TRBV5-1 and TRBJ2-2 provide the parts outside the CDR3, is KAGVTQTPRYLIKTRGQQVTLSCSPISGHRSVSWYQQTPGQGLQFLFEYFSETQRNKGNFPGRFSGRQFSNSRSEMNVSTLELGDSALYLCASTDRGRNTGELFFGEGSRLTVL.

The chain has TRBV27 and TRBJ1-5; D is possibly TRBD1 (5 bases). The germline V gene encodes CDR1 MNHEY and CDR2 SMNVEV (reference sequence). Trimming pared 4 bases from V and 5 bases from J, leaving 21 bases between. The CDR3 is made up of 17 amino acids. CDR3 sequence reads: CASSSSTRRGGYQPQHF. The CDR3, as DNA: TGTGCCAGCAGTTCATCGACAAGAAGGGGAGGGTATCAGCCCCAGCATTTT.

This rearrangement joins TRBV2 to TRBJ2-7, with D possibly being TRBD1 (6 bases). The CDR3 spans 11 residues. The V end lost 5 bases, the J end lost 11 bases, and 13 bases lay between the germline ends. Germline V gives CDR1 SNHLY, CDR2 FYNNEI. The CDR3 coding sequence is TGTGCCAGCAGTAATCCAGGGGATAAGTACTTC. This sequence encodes CASSNPGDKYF. The full variable domain, with the rest looked up from reference TRBV2 and TRBJ2-7, is EPEVTQTPSHQVTQMGQEVILRCVPISNHLYFYWYRQILGQKVEFLVSFYNNEISEKSEIFDDQFSVERPDGSNFTLKIRSTKLEDSAMYFCASSNPGDKYFGPGTRLTVT.